One and the same sample provided the 32 T cell receptor beta chains below, sequenced in a study of T-cell reconstitution after alpha-beta-depleted transplantation in children. This sample's TCRbeta library carried unique molecular identifier barcodes. TCRdb recomputed calls from the PCR reads with MiXCR, one row per CDR3 protein. The sample has hundreds of thousands of distinct CDR3 sequences, about 21% seen once. Sequencing was performed on PBMCs, mostly from graft donor cells, taken 360 days after TCRalphabeta/CD19-depleted stem cell transplant. All receptors derive from a boy younger than two who had a stem cell transplant for acute myeloid leukemia, so the T cells may come from the graft donor.

This clonotype was found a few times. The V gene is TRBV20-1, the J gene TRBJ2-3; TRBD1 is a possible D gene (5 bases). This CDR3 region has 11 residues. The V gene lost 7 bases and the J gene lost 6 bases, with 11 bases spanning the gap. Germline values: CDR1 DFQATT, CDR2 SNEGSKA (reference sequence). The CDR3 loop reads CSDEGVDTQYF. DNA for the CDR3: TGCAGTGATGAAGGGGTCGATACGCAGTATTTT.

The CDR3 DNA is TGTGCCAGCAGGGATGGGGAGACCCAGTACTTC. Amino acid sequence: CASRDGETQYF. This sequence joins TRBV6-2 or TRBV6-3 and TRBJ2-5; D remains unclear. In germline, CDR1 is MNHEY, CDR2 SVGEGT. The CDR3 extends over 11 amino acids. Trimming took off 6 bases at V and 5 bases at J, with 7 bases between the two ends.

This clonotype was picked up a small number of times. This chain links TRBV7-2 with TRBJ2-1; 11 bases are shared with TRBD1. Germline lookup yields CDR1 SGHTA and CDR2 FQGNSA. The CDR3 totals 17 residues. V trimming: 4 bases; J trimming: 0 bases; junction bases outside the gene matches: 5. This CDR3 reads CASSSGQGAFSYNEQFF. The CDR3 nucleotides read TGTGCCAGCAGCTCAGGACAGGGGGCCTTCTCCTACAATGAGCAGTTCTTC.

The gene calls are TRBV6-1 and TRBJ1-4; D not resolved. Trimming left V 5 bases short and J 4 bases short, with 11 bases between. The CDR3 contains 14 residues. Germline V gives CDR1 MNHNS, CDR2 SASEGT. CDR3 nucleotide sequence: TGTGCCAGCAGTCGACAAGCCCTTAATGAAAAACTGTTTTTT. This gives the protein CASSRQALNEKLFF.

This clonotype has a count of ten or more. The genes are TRBV7-2 and TRBJ2-1; no firm D call. The CDR3 length is 14 residues. Trimming stripped 2 bases from V and 2 bases from J, with 7 bases between. CDR1 is SGHTA, CDR2 FQGNSA, per germline. CDR3 sequence: CASSLTPTYNEQFF. CDR3 DNA: TGTGCCAGCAGCTTAACGCCTACCTACAATGAGCAGTTCTTC.

The J gene is TRBJ2-3, the V gene TRBV12-3 or TRBV12-4; possible D gene TRBD1, 6 bases. The CDR3 extends over 13 amino acids. V lost 4 bases and J 6 bases, leaving 11 bases between the germline ends. CDR3 sequence reads: CASSSQGRDTQYF. DNA for the CDR3: TGTGCCAGCAGTTCACAGGGAAGGGATACGCAGTATTTT.

The rearrangement links TRBV12-3 or TRBV12-4 to TRBJ2-2; maybe TRBD2 (6 bases). Trimming removed 4 bases from V and 6 bases from J, with 9 bases in between. This CDR3 region has 13 residues. CDR3 nucleotides: TGTGCCAGCAGTTATACTAGCCCCGGGGAGCTGTTTTTT. Protein: CASSYTSPGELFF.

Ten or more counts support this clonotype. The chain has TRBV20-1 and TRBJ2-1; D remains ambiguous. The V end was cut by 7 bases, the J end by 9 bases, with 4 bases between. Germline values: CDR1 DFQATT, CDR2 SNEGSKA (reference sequence). There are 8 residues in the CDR3. The CDR3 loop reads CSVFEQFF. The CDR3 nucleotides are TGCAGTGTTTTTGAGCAGTTCTTC.

The sample holds many counts of this clonotype. This chain uses TRBV11-2 with TRBJ2-2, with a tentative D call TRBD1 (5 bases). Trimming left V 1 base short and J 1 base short, with 10 bases between. CDR3 size: 16 residues. Germline assignment: CDR1 SGHAT and CDR2 FQNNGV. CDR3 protein: CASSLVRQGNTGELFF. In DNA, the CDR3 is TGTGCCAGCAGCTTAGTACGGCAGGGGAACACCGGGGAGCTGTTTTTT.

This clonotype appeared a few times. This rearrangement joins TRBV20-1 to TRBJ2-3; 11 bases are a match to TRBD2. CDR1 is DFQATT and CDR2 is SNEGSKA in the germline V gene (reference sequence). J gave up 0 bases and V 6 bases, and 11 bases lay outside the gene matches. CDR3 length: 17 residues. CDR3 bases: TGCAGTGCCCTCGGGCTAGCGGGGGGAAGGAGCACAGATACGCAGTATTTT. Protein: CSALGLAGGRSTDTQYF.

This clonotype came up many times. The chain carries TRBV27 and TRBJ1-1, with 8 bases matching TRBD1. This CDR3 is 14 amino acids long. Germline values: CDR1 MNHEY, CDR2 SMNVEV (reference sequence). J lost 4 bases, V lost 6 bases, and 7 bases had no gene match. CDR3 loop: CASSRGQGGTEAFF. In DNA form, the CDR3 reads TGTGCCAGCAGCCGCGGACAGGGAGGCACTGAAGCTTTCTTT.

This clonotype was seen a few times. V and J are TRBV29-1 and TRBJ1-1; no definite D call. V was shortened by 4 bases and J by 6 bases, with 6 bases between the two germline ends. The CDR3 sequence is 10 residues long. In germline, CDR1 is SQVTM, CDR2 ANQGSEA. The CDR3 bases are TGCAGCGTTGTAGGCTCTGAAGCTTTCTTT. The encoded protein is CSVVGSEAFF.

The genes are TRBV9 and TRBJ2-5; 9 bases line up with TRBD2. J gave up 0 bases and V 2 bases, and 11 bases lay outside the gene matches. The CDR3 covers 18 residues. Germline V gene sequence: CDR1 SGDLS, CDR2 YYNGEE. CDR3 sequence: CASSVSSGANSYQETQYF. In nucleotides, the CDR3 is TGTGCCAGCAGCGTCTCTAGCGGGGCTAACTCGTACCAAGAGACCCAGTACTTC.

In this sample, this clonotype turned up many times. J is TRBJ1-1 and V is TRBV2, with TRBD1 as a possible D gene (6 bases). Germline lookup yields CDR1 SNHLY and CDR2 FYNNEI. The CDR3 has 14 amino acids. Trimming pared 10 bases from V and 7 bases from J, leaving 22 bases between. Here the CDR3 reads CANAPQGRGVEAFF. DNA for the CDR3: TGTGCCAACGCACCACAGGGTCGCGGGGTTGAAGCTTTCTTT.

The CDR3 coding sequence is TGTGCCAGCAGTGAACATCGGAGTTTAGCGGTAAATACGCAGTATTTT. It encodes CASSEHRSLAVNTQYF. The chain is built from TRBV2 and TRBJ2-3, with a possible D match to TRBD2 (6 bases). The CDR3 runs 16 residues. Germline assignment: CDR1 SNHLY and CDR2 FYNNEI. The V end lost 2 bases, the J end lost 7 bases, and 19 bases lay between the germline ends.

This clonotype was observed a handful of times. The rearrangement joins TRBV11-2 to TRBJ2-1; 7 nucleotides align to TRBD1. J lost 6 bases, V lost 5 bases, and 10 bases had no gene match. In germline, CDR1 is SGHAT, CDR2 FQNNGV. The CDR3 runs to 15 residues. The CDR3 loop is CASSPTGFSSNEQFF. CDR3 nucleotides: TGTGCCAGCAGCCCGACAGGGTTCTCGTCCAATGAGCAGTTCTTC.

This chain uses TRBV7-8 with TRBJ2-2, with 7 bases aligning to TRBD2. Germline lookup yields CDR1 SGHVS and CDR2 FQNEAQ. V shed 4 bases, J shed 0 bases, and the junction held 5 bases outside the gene matches. CDR3 length equals 16 residues. The CDR3: CASSWGGDTNTGELFF. The CDR3 bases are TGTGCCAGCAGCTGGGGGGGAGACACGAACACCGGGGAGCTGTTTTTT.

This clonotype came up many times. V usage is TRBV5-1 and J usage is TRBJ2-4; 10 nucleotides match TRBD2. The CDR3 is made up of 15 amino acids. V lost 0 bases and J lost 6; bases outside the gene matches: 3. Germline V gene lookup returns CDR1 SGHRS and CDR2 YFSETQ. The CDR3: CASSLDASGGNIQYF. CDR3 bases: TGCGCCAGCAGCTTGGACGCTAGCGGGGGAAACATTCAGTACTTC.

This clonotype was found a few times. This sequence joins TRBV10-3 and TRBJ2-3; D gene ambiguous. The germline V and J ends were trimmed by 2 bases and 6 bases, with 15 bases remaining between them. CDR1 is ENHRY and CDR2 is SYGVKD in the germline V gene. This CDR3 has 15 residues. CDR3 sequence (DNA): TGTGCCATCAGTGAGGATTCGGCGTTTTCGGATACGCAGTATTTT. The encoded protein is CAISEDSAFSDTQYF.

This clonotype was seen at least ten times. The chain has TRBV13 and TRBJ2-3, with 9 bases identical to TRBD1. The CDR3 spans 15 residues. V dropped 0 bases and J dropped 5; count of bases not matched to a gene: 3. The germline gives CDR1 PRHDT, CDR2 FYEKMQ (reference sequence). DNA of the CDR3: TGTGCCAGCAGCTTAGGTACAGGGGGCGTAGATACGCAGTATTTT. The encoded protein is CASSLGTGGVDTQYF.

This clonotype has at least ten counts. This sequence joins TRBV5-1 and TRBJ2-3, with 9 nucleotides matching TRBD1. The trim removed 1 base at V and 2 bases at J, leaving 5 bases unmatched. The CDR3 extends over 16 amino acids. CDR1 SGHRS and CDR2 YFSETQ come from the germline V gene. The CDR3 is CASSLTGDRVTDTQYF. DNA of the CDR3: TGCGCCAGCAGCTTGACCGGGGACAGGGTCACAGATACGCAGTATTTT.

This clonotype was detected many times. The chain couples TRBV6-1 to TRBJ2-7; tentatively, D is TRBD2 (6 bases). V lost 6 bases and J 6 bases, leaving 24 bases between the germline ends. Germline V gene data show CDR1 as MNHNS and CDR2 as SASEGT. The CDR3 runs 16 residues. In DNA form, the CDR3 reads TGTGCCAGCAGCCCTTCGTACGGGAGCTTCCCTGGCGAGCAGTACGTC. Protein sequence: CASSPSYGSFPGEQYV.

The chain links TRBV7-2 to TRBJ2-7; 7 nucleotides agree with TRBD2. The CDR3 totals 14 residues. The germline gives CDR1 SGHTA, CDR2 FQGNSA. Unmatched junction bases numbered 6, after V lost 0 bases and J lost 7 bases. Written as DNA, the CDR3 is TGTGCCAGCAGCTTAGCGGGACTACCGGGGGAGCAGTACGTC. Its protein is CASSLAGLPGEQYV.

The chain has TRBV20-1 and TRBJ1-2; D is unclear. CDR1 DFQATT and CDR2 SNEGSKA come from the germline V gene (reference sequence). The germline V and J ends were trimmed by 6 bases and 2 bases, with 19 bases remaining between them. This CDR3 comprises 15 residues. The CDR3 reads CSASPPFSGNYGYTF. The CDR3 DNA sequence: TGCAGTGCGAGTCCCCCTTTTAGTGGAAACTATGGCTACACCTTC.

This clonotype was seen a handful of times. This chain connects TRBV20-1 to TRBJ1-2, with TRBD1 matching 7 bases. Trimming removed 0 bases from V and 2 bases from J; junction bases left unmatched: 6. The CDR3 covers 15 residues. The germline gives CDR1 DFQATT, CDR2 SNEGSKA (reference sequence). CDR3 sequence reads: CSARDGDRPNYGYTF. In nucleotides, the CDR3 is TGCAGTGCTAGAGATGGGGACAGACCCAACTATGGCTACACCTTC.

This clonotype was picked up a small number of times. The V gene is TRBV20-1, the J gene TRBJ2-3, with 12 nucleotides matching TRBD2. Per the germline V gene, CDR1 is DFQATT and CDR2 is SNEGSKA (reference sequence). The CDR3 loop spans 16 amino acids. Trimming cost V 7 bases and J 3 bases; bases outside gene matches: 11. The CDR3 DNA reads as TGCAGTGGAACTGGGAGGCTAGCGGGGGGGACAGATACGCAGTATTTT. This encodes CSGTGRLAGGTDTQYF.

The sample holds a few counts of this clonotype. The CDR3 DNA is TGTGCCAGCAGTCCCGGACCGGGACTAGCGGGGATCGGGAACACCGGGGAGCTGTTTTTT. Its translation: CASSPGPGLAGIGNTGELFF. The rearrangement joins TRBV12-3 or TRBV12-4 to TRBJ2-2, with 13 positions matching TRBD2. Trimming removed 5 bases from V and 1 base from J; junction bases left unmatched: 13. This CDR3 comprises 20 residues.

This clonotype was counted ten times or more. V and J are TRBV5-1 and TRBJ1-6, with D possibly TRBD1 on 5 matching bases. V was shortened by 4 bases and J by 6 bases, with 14 bases between the two germline ends. This CDR3 is 15 amino acids long. The germline CDR1 and CDR2 sequences are SGHRS and YFSETQ. The CDR3 DNA follows: TGCGCCAGCAGCCCTGCGGACACAGTTAATTCACCCCTCCACTTT. Its translation is CASSPADTVNSPLHF.

This clonotype was picked up a small number of times. This chain connects TRBV7-6 to TRBJ2-6; 8 bases are shared with TRBD1. The CDR3 is 16 residues long. CDR1 is SGHVS and CDR2 is FNYEAQ in the germline V gene. Trimming cost V 3 bases and J 3 bases; bases outside gene matches: 4. CDR3 nucleotide sequence: TGTGCCAGCAGCTTTCGACAGGGGTATGGGGCCAACGTCCTGACTTTC. Its translation: CASSFRQGYGANVLTF.

This clonotype was seen only a few times. This sequence joins TRBV6-5 and TRBJ2-3; either TRBD1 or TRBD2 may fit D (5 bases each). The CDR3 extends over 17 amino acids. Germline-derived CDR1 and CDR2 are MNHEY and SVGAGI. Trimming cost V 0 bases and J 2 bases, with 15 bases left between them. CDR3 sequence reads: CASSYSRGTLYTDTQYF. CDR3 nucleotides: TGTGCCAGCAGTTACTCGAGGGGAACGTTATACACAGATACGCAGTATTTT.

This clonotype came up a few times. V is TRBV12-3 or TRBV12-4 and J is TRBJ2-1; 12 bases match TRBD1. V trimming: 5 bases; J trimming: 13 bases; junction bases outside the gene matches: 12. The CDR3 consists of 15 residues. The CDR3 region is CASSNRDRGRRVQFF. CDR3 sequence (DNA): TGTGCCAGCAGTAACCGGGACAGGGGGCGCAGAGTACAGTTCTTC.

This CDR3 is CASRLSNQPQHF. In DNA form, the CDR3 reads TGTGCCAGCAGGTTGTCCAATCAGCCCCAGCATTTT. V usage is TRBV12-3 or TRBV12-4 and J usage is TRBJ1-5; D gene unclear. CDR3 length: 12 residues. The V end was cut by 6 bases, the J end by 3 bases, with 6 bases between.